The entry that follows covers one TCR beta chain sequence. These data belong to a study of cytomegalovirus exposure and HLA in healthy donors. TCRdb keeps only in-frame clones here, not all; method: immunoSEQ multiplex PCR. The data show around 120,000 clones, 85% to 90% seen once. Germline CDR1 SGHRS, CDR2 YFSETQ. This CDR3 region has 12 residues. V lost 4 bases to trimming and J lost 6 bases, with 10 bases between them. The J gene is TRBJ1-1, the V gene TRBV5-1; tentative D call: TRBD1 (5 bases). Material: PBMCs. This TCR was recovered from a woman aged 18-30 years in good health and CMV-seropositive. In nucleotides, the CDR3 is TGCGCCAGCAGCGTCGAAGGGGCTGAAGCTTTCTTT. Translation: CASSVEGAEAFF.